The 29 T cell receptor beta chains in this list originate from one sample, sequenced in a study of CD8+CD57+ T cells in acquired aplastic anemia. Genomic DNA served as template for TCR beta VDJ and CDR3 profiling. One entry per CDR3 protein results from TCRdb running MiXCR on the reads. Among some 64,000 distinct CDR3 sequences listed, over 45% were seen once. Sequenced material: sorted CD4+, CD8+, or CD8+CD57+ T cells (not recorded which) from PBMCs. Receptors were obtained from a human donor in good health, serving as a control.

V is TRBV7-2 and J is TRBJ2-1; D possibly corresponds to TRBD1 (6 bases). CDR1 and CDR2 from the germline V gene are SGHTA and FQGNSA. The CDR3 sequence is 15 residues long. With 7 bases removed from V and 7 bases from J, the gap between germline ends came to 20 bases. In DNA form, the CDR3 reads TGTGCCAGCACCTTTGCACAGGGTGCTTGGAATGAGCAGTTCTTC. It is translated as CASTFAQGAWNEQFF.

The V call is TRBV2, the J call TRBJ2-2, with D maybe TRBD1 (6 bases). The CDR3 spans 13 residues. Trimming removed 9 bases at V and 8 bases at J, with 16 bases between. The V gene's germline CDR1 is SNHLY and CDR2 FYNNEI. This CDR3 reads CASQQGAAGELFF. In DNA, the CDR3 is TGTGCCAGTCAACAGGGAGCAGCTGGGGAGCTGTTTTTT.

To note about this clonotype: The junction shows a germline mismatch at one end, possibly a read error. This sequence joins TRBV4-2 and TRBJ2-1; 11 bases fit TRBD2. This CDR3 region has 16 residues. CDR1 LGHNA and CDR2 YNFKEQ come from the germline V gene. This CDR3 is CACSQDLTSGSDERFF. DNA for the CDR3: TGTGCCTGCAGCCAAGATTTAACTAGCGGGAGCGATGAGCGGTTCTTC.

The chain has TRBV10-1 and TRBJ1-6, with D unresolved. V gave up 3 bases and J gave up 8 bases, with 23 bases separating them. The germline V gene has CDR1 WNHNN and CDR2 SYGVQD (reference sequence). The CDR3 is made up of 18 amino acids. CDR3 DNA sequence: TGCGCCAGCAGTGAAGACTTCTCTGGAAACACCATATATTCACCCCTCCACTTT. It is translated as CASSEDFSGNTIYSPLHF.

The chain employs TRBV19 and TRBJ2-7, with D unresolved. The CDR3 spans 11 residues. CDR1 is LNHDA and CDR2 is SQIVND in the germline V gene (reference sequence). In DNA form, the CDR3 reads TGTGCACCTCCGTGCTCCTACGAGCAGTACTTC. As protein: CAPPCSYEQYF. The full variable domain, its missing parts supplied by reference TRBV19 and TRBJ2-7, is DGGITQSPKYLFRKEGQNVTLSCEQNLNHDAMYWYRQDPGQGLRLIYYSQIVNDFQKGDIAEGYSVSREKKESFPLTVTSAQKNPTAFYLCAPPCSYEQYFGPGTRLTVT.

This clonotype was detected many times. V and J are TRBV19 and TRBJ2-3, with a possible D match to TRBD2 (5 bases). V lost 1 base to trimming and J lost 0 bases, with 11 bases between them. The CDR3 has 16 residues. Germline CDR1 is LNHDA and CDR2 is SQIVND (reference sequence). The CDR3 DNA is TGTGCCAGTAGTATAGGCGGACGGACTAGCACAGATACGCAGTATTTT. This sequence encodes CASSIGGRTSTDTQYF.

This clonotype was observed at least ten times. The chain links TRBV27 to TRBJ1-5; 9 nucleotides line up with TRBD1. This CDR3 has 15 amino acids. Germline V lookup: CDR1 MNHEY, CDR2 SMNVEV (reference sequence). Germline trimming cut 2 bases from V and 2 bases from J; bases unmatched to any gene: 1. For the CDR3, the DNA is TGTGCCAGCAGTTTAAGGACAGGGGGCAATCAGCCCCAGCATTTT. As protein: CASSLRTGGNQPQHF.

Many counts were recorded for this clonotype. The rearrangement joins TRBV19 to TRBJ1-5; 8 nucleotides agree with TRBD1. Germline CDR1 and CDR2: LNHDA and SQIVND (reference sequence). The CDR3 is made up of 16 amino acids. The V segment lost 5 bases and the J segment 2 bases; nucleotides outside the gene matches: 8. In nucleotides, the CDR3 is TGTGCCAGTAGTCATGGACAGGGTAGAGGCAATCAGCCCCAGCATTTT. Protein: CASSHGQGRGNQPQHF. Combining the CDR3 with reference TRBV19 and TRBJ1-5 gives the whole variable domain DGGITQSPKYLFRKEGQNVTLSCEQNLNHDAMYWYRQDPGQGLRLIYYSQIVNDFQKGDIAEGYSVSREKKESFPLTVTSAQKNPTAFYLCASSHGQGRGNQPQHFGDGTRLSIL.

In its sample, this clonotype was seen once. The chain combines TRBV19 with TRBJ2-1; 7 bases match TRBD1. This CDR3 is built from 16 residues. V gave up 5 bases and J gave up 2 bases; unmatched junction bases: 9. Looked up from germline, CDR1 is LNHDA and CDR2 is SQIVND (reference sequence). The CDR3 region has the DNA TGTGCCAGTAGTGTTTCCGGGACAGACCCCTACAATGAGCAGTTCTTC. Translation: CASSVSGTDPYNEQFF.

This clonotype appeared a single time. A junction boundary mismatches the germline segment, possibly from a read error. For the CDR3, the DNA is TGTGCCACCAGTGACCCCTTAGCGATTTCCACAGATACGCAGTATTTT. Amino acids: CATSDPLAISTDTQYF. This rearrangement joins TRBV25-1 to TRBJ2-3, with D maybe TRBD2 (5 bases). From germline, CDR1 is MGHDK and CDR2 SYGVNS. The CDR3 length is 16 residues.

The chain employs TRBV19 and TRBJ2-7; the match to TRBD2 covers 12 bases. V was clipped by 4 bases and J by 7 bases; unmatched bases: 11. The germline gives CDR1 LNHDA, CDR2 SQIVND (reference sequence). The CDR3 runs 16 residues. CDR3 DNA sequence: TGTGCCAGTAGTAGAACTAGCGGGAGGAAGACTAGGGAGCAGTACTTC. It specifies CASSRTSGRKTREQYF.

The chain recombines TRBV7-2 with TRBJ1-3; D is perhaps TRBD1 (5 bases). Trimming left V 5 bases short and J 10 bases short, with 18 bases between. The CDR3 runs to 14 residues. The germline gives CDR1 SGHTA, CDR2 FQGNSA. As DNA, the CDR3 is TGTGCCAGCAGCCCCACTAACTCGGGACTAACCATATATTTT. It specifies CASSPTNSGLTIYF.

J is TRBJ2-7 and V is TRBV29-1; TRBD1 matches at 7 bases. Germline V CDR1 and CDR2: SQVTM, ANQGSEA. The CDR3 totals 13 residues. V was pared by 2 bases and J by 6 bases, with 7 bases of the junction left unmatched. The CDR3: CSVETGAVGEQYF. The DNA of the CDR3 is TGCAGCGTTGAAACAGGGGCCGTTGGCGAGCAGTACTTC.

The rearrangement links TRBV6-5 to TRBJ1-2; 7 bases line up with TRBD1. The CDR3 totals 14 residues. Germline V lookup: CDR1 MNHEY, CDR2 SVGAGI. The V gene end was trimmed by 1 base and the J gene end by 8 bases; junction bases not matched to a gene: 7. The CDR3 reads CASSYLTTGSGYTF. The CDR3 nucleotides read TGTGCCAGCAGTTACTTGACGACAGGGAGCGGCTACACCTTC.

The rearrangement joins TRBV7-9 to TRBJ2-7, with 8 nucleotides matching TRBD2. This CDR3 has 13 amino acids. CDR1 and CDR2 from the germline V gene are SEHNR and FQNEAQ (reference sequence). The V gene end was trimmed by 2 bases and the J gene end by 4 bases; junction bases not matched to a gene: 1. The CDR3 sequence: CASSLPGGYEQYF. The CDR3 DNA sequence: TGTGCCAGCAGCTTACCGGGGGGGTACGAGCAGTACTTC.

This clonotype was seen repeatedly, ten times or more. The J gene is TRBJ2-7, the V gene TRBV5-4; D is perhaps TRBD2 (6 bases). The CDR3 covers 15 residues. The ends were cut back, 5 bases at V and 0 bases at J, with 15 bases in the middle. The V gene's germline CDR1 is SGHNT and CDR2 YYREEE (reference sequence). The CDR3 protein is CASSLFSGSSYEQYF. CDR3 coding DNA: TGTGCCAGCAGTCTTTTTAGCGGTTCCTCCTACGAGCAGTACTTC.

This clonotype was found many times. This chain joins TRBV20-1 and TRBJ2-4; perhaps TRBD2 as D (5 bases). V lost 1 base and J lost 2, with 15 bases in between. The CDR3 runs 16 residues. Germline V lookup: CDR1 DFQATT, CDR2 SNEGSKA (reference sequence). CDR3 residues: CSARAGIGGPKNIQYF. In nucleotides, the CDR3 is TGCAGTGCTAGAGCGGGGATAGGCGGCCCCAAAAACATTCAGTACTTC.

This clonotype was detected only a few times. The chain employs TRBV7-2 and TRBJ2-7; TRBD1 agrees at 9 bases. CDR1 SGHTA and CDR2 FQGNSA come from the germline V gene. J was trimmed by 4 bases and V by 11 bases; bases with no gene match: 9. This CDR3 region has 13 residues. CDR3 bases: TGTGCCGTCCGGGACAGGGCAGCGTACGAGCAGTACTTC. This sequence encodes CAVRDRAAYEQYF.

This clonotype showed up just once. CDR3 in DNA: TGTGCCAGCAGCTCCACAGGGGATGAAGCTTTCTTT. Translated: CASSSTGDEAFF. The rearrangement joins TRBV7-9 to TRBJ1-1, with 7 bases matching TRBD1. CDR1 is SEHNR and CDR2 is FQNEAQ in the germline V gene (reference sequence). The CDR3 sequence is 12 residues long. Germline trimming cut 4 bases from V and 7 bases from J; bases unmatched to any gene: 3. The full variable domain, completed using reference TRBV7-9 and TRBJ1-1, is DTGVSQNPRHKITKRGQNVTFRCDPISEHNRLYWYRQTLGQGPEFLTYFQNEAQLEKSRLLSDRFSAERPKGSFSTLEIQRTEQGDSAMYLCASSSTGDEAFFGQGTRLTVV.

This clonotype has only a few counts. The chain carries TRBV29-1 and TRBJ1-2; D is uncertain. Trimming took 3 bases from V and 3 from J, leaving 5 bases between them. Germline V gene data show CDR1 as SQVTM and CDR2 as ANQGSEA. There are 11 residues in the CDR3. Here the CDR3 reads CSVEGYYGYTF. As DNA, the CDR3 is TGCAGCGTTGAGGGGTACTATGGCTACACCTTC.

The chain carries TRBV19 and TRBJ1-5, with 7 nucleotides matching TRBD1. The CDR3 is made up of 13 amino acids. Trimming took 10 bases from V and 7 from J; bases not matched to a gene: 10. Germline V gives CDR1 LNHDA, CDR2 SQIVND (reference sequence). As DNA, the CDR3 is TGTGCCACCAGGGACAGCGCCCAACAGCCCCAGCATTTT. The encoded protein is CATRDSAQQPQHF.

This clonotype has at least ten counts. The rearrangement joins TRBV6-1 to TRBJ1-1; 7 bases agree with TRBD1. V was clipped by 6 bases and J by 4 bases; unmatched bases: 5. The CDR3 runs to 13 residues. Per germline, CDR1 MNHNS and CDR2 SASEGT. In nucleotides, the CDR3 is TGTGCCAGCAGGTTGGAGGGGGCCACTGAAGCTTTCTTT. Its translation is CASRLEGATEAFF.

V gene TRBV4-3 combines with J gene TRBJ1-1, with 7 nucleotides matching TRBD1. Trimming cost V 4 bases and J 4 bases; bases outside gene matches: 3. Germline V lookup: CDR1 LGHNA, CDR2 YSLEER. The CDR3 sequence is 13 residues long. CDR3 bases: TGCGCCAGCAGCCTGACAGGGCTCACTGAAGCTTTCTTT. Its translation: CASSLTGLTEAFF.

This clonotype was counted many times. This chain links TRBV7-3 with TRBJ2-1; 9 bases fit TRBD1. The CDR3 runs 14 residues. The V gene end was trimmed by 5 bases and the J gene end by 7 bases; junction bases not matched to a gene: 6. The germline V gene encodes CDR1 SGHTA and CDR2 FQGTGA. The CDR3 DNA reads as TGTGCCAGCAGCCCCGGACAGGGGTTTAATGAGCAGTTCTTC. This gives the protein CASSPGQGFNEQFF.

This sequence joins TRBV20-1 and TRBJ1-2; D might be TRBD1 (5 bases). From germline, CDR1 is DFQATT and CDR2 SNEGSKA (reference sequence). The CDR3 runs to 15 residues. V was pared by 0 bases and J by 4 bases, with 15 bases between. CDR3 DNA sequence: TGCAGTGCTAGAGATCGCGGGGGGGGTACCTATGGCTACACCTTC. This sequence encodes CSARDRGGGTYGYTF.

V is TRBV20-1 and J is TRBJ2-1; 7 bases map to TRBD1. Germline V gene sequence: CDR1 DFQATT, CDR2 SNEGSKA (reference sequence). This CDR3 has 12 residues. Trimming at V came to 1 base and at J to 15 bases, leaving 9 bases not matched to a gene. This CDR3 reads CSARAQQGWRFF. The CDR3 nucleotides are TGCAGTGCTAGAGCCCAACAGGGGTGGCGGTTCTTC.

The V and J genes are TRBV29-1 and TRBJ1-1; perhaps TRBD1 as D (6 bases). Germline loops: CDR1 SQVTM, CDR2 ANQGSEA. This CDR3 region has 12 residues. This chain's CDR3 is CQQPTGNTEAFF. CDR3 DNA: TGCCAGCAGCCGACAGGGAACACTGAAGCTTTCTTT. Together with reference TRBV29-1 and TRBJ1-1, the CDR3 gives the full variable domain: SAVISQKPSRDICQRGTSLTIQCQVDSQVTMMFWYRQQPGQSLTLIATANQGSEATYESGFVIDKFPISRPNLTFSTLTVSNMSPEDSSIYLCQQPTGNTEAFFGQGTRLTVV.

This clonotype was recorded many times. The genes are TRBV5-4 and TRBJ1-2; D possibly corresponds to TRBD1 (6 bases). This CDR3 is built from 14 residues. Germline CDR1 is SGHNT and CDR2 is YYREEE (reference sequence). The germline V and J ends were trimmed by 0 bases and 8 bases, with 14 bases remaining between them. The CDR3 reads CASSLVQGKKGYTF. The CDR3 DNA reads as TGTGCCAGCAGCTTGGTACAGGGCAAAAAGGGCTACACCTTC.

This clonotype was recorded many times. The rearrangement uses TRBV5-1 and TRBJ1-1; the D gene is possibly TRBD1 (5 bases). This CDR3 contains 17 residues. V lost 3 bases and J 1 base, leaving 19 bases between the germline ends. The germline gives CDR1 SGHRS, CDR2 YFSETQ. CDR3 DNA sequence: TGCGCCAGCAGCTCAAACCCTCCCGGGACTGGGAACACTGAAGCTTTCTTT. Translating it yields CASSSNPPGTGNTEAFF.